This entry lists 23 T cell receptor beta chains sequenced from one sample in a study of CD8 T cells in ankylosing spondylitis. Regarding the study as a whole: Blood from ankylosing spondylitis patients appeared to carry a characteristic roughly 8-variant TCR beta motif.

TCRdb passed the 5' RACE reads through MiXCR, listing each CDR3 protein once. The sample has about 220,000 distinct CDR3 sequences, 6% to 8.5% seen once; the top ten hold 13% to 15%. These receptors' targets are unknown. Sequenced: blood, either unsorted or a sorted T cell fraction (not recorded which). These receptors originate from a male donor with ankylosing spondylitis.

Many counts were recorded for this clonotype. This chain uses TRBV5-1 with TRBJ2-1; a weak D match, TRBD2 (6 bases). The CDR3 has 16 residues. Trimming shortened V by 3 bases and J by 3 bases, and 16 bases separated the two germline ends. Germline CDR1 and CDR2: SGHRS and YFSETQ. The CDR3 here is CASSSPGLRGYNEQFF. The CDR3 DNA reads TGCGCCAGCAGCTCTCCGGGACTCCGAGGCTACAATGAGCAGTTCTTC. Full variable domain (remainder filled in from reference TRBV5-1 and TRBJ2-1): KAGVTQTPRYLIKTRGQQVTLSCSPISGHRSVSWYQQTPGQGLQFLFEYFSETQRNKGNFPGRFSGRQFSNSRSEMNVSTLELGDSALYLCASSSPGLRGYNEQFFGPGTRLTVL.

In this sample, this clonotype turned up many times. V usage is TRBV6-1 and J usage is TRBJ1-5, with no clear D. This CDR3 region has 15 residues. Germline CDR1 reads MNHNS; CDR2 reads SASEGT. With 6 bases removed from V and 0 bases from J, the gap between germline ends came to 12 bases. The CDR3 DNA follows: TGTGCCAGCAGGAACGGACGGTATAGCAATCAGCCCCAGCATTTT. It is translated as CASRNGRYSNQPQHF.

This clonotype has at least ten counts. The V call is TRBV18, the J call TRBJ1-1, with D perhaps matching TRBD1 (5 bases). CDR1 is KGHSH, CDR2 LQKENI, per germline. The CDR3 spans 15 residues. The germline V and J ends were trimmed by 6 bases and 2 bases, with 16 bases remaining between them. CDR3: CASSPRRGANTEAFF. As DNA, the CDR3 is TGTGCCAGCTCCCCCCGGCGAGGGGCCAACACTGAAGCTTTCTTT.

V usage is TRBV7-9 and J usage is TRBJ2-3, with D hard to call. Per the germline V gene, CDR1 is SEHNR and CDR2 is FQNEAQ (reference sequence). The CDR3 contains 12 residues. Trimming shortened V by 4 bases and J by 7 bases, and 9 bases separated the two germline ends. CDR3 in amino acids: CASSSTAHTQYF. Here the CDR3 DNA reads TGTGCCAGCAGCTCCACCGCACATACGCAGTATTTT.

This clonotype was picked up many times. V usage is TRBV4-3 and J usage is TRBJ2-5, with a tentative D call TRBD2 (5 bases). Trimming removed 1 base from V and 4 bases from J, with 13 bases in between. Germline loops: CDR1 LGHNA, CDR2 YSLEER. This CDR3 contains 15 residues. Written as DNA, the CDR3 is TGCGCCAGCAGCCAAGCTGCGGGTACGGCAGAGACCCAGTACTTC. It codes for CASSQAAGTAETQYF.

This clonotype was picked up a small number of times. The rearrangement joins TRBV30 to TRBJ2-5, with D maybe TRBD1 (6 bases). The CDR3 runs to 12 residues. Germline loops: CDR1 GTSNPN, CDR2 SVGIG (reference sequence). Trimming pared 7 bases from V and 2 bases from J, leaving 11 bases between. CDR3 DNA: TGTGCCTTCCGGGACATACAAGAGACCCAGTACTTC. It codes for CAFRDIQETQYF.

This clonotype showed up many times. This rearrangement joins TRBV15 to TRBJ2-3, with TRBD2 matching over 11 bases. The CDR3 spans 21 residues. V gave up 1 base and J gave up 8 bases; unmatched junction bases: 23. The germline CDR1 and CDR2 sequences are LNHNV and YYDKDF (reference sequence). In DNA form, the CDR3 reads TGTGCCACCAGCAGAGTATTTTTCTTAGCGGGAGGGCCCGAAGTTTATAGTACGCAGTATTTT. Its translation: CATSRVFFLAGGPEVYSTQYF.

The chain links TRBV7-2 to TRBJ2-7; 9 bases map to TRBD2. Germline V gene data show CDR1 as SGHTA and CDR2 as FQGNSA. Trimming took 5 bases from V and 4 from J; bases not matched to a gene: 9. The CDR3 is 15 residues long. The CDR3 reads CASSARASGIYEQYF. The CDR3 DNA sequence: TGTGCCAGCAGCGCAAGGGCTAGCGGGATATACGAGCAGTACTTC.

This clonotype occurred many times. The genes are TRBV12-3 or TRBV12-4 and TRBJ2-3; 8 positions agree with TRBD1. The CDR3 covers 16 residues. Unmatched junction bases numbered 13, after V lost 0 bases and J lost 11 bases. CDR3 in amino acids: CASSLAAGTGRVGQYF. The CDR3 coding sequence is TGTGCCAGCAGTTTAGCGGCCGGGACAGGCAGAGTCGGGCAGTATTTT.

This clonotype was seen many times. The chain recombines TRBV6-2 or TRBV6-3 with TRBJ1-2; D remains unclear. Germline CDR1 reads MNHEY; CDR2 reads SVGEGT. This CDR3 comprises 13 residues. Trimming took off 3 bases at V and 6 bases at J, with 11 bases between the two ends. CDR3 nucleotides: TGTGCCAGCAGTTATTGGGGAGGAGATGGCTACACCTTC. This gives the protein CASSYWGGDGYTF.

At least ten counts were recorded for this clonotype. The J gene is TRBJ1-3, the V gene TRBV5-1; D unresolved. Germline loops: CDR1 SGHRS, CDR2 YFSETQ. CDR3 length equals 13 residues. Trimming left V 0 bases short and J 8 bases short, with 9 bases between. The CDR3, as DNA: TGCGCCAGCAGCTTGGATGACTTGGACACCATATATTTT. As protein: CASSLDDLDTIYF.

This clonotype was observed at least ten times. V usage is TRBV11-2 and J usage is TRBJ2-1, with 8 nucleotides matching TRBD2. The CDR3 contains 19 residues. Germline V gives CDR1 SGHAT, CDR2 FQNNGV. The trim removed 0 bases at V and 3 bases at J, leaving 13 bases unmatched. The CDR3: CASSLELAEPPINYNEQFF. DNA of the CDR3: TGTGCCAGCAGCTTAGAACTAGCGGAGCCACCCATAAACTACAATGAGCAGTTCTTC.

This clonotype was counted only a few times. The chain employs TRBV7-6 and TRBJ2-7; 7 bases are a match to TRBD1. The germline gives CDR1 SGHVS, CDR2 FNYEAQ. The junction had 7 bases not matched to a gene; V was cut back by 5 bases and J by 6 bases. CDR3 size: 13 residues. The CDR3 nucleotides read TGTGCCAGCAGCGCAAGGACAGGTCCCGAGCAGTACTTC. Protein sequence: CASSARTGPEQYF.

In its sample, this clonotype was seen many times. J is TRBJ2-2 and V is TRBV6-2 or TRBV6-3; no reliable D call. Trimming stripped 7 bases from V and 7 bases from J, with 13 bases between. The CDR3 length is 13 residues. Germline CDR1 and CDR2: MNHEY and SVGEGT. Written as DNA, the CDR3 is TGTGCCAGCACGGCAGCCCATGGCGGGGAGCTGTTTTTT. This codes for CASTAAHGGELFF.

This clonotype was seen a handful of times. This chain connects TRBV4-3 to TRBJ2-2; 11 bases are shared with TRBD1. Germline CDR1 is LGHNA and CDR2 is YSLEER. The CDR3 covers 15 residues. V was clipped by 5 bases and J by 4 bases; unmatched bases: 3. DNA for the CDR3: TGCGCCAGCAGCGGCGGGACAGGGGGCACCGGGGAGCTGTTTTTT. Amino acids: CASSGGTGGTGELFF.

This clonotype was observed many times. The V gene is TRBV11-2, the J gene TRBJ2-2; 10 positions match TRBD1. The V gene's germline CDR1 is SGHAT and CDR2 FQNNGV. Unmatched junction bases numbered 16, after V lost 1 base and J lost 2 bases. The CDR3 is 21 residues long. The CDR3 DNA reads TGTGCCAGCAGCTTAGTACACTTCGGGACAGGGGTATCACAAAACACCGGGGAGCTGTTTTTT. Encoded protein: CASSLVHFGTGVSQNTGELFF.

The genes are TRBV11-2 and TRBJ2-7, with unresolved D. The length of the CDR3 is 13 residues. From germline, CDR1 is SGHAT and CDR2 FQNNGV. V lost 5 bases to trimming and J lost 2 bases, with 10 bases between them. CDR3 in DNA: TGTGCCAGCAGCCATACCAAACCCTACGAGCAGTACTTC. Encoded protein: CASSHTKPYEQYF.

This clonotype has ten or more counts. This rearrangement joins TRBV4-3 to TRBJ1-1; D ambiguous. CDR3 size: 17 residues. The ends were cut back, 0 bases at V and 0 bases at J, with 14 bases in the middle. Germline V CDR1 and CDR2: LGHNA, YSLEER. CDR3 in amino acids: CASSQDGSVAMNTEAFF. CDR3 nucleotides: TGCGCCAGCAGCCAAGATGGGTCCGTGGCGATGAACACTGAAGCTTTCTTT.

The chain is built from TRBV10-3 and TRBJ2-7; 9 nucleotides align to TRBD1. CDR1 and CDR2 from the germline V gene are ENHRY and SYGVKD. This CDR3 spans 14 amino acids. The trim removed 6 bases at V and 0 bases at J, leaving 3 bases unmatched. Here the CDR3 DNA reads TGTGCCATCAGCGGGGACAGGGCCTCCTACGAGCAGTACTTC. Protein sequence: CAISGDRASYEQYF.

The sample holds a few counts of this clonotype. The CDR3 region is CASSSRTDRASSTDTQYF. DNA of the CDR3: TGTGCCAGCAGCTCCCGCACGGACAGGGCATCTAGCACAGATACGCAGTATTTT. The V gene is TRBV11-1, the J gene TRBJ2-3; the match to TRBD1 covers 8 bases. The V gene end was trimmed by 4 bases and the J gene end by 0 bases; junction bases not matched to a gene: 12. Germline loops: CDR1 SGHAT, CDR2 FQDESV (reference sequence). The CDR3 consists of 18 residues. The full variable domain, completed using reference TRBV11-1 and TRBJ2-3, is EAEVAQSPRYKITEKSQAVAFWCDPISGHATLYWYRQILGQGPELLVQFQDESVVDDSQLPKDRFSAERLKGVDSTLKIQPAELGDSAMYLCASSSRTDRASSTDTQYFGPGTRLTVL.

CDR3 protein: CASSDRDRAYGYTF. Here the CDR3 DNA reads TGTGCCAGCAGCGACCGGGACAGGGCTTATGGCTACACCTTC. The chain carries TRBV7-9 and TRBJ1-2; 9 bases are shared with TRBD1. The CDR3 sequence is 14 residues long. Germline V gene sequence: CDR1 SEHNR, CDR2 FQNEAQ (reference sequence). After removal of 5 bases from V and 5 bases from J, the junction contained 6 bases not matched to a gene.

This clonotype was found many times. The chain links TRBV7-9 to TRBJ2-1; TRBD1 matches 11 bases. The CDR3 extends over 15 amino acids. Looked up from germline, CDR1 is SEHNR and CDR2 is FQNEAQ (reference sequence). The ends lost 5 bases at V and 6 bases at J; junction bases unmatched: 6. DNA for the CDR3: TGTGCCAGCAGCCACGGACAGGGGGCGGTCAATGAGCAGTTCTTC. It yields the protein CASSHGQGAVNEQFF. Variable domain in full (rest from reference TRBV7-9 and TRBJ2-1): DTGVSQNPRHKITKRGQNVTFRCDPISEHNRLYWYRQTLGQGPEFLTYFQNEAQLEKSRLLSDRFSAERPKGSFSTLEIQRTEQGDSAMYLCASSHGQGAVNEQFFGPGTRLTVL.

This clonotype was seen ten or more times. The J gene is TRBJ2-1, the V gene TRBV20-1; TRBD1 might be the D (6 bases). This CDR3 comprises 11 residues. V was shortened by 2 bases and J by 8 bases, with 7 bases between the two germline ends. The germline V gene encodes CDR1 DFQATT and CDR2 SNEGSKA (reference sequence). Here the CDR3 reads CSARRGYEQFF. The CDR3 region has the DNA TGCAGTGCTAGAAGGGGGTATGAGCAGTTCTTC.